These 32 T cell receptor beta chains share one sample of origin, sequenced in a study of OX40 agonist ivuxolimab in advanced cancers. Sequenced by immunoSEQ multiplex PCR; TCRdb stores in-frame clones only, minus some. This sample has 90,000 or so clones, with 89% found just once. This material consisted of CD4+ or CD8+ T cells sorted from blood, taken in a trial of the OX40 agonist ivuxolimab. These TCRs come from an adult with an advanced solid tumor such as melanoma, head and neck, liver or kidney cancer.

This clone has only one observation. The genes are TRBV30 and TRBJ1-2; 7 bases fit TRBD1. Germline V gives CDR1 GTSNPN, CDR2 SVGIG (reference sequence). Trimming removed 3 bases from V and 4 bases from J; junction bases left unmatched: 11. The CDR3 has 15 residues. CDR3 residues: CAWSQKTGLLYGYTF. The CDR3 coding sequence is TGTGCCTGGAGCCAGAAGACAGGGCTACTCTATGGCTACACCTTC. Supplemented by reference TRBV30 and TRBJ1-2, the full variable domain reads SQTIHQWPATLVQPVGSPLSLECTVEGTSNPNLYWYRQAAGRGLQLLFYSVGIGQISSEVPQNLSASRPQDRQFILSSKKLLLSDSGFYLCAWSQKTGLLYGYTFGSGTRLTVV.

This sequence joins TRBV7-9 and TRBJ1-5, with unresolved D. The ends were cut back, 5 bases at V and 6 bases at J, with 14 bases in the middle. The germline V gene has CDR1 SEHNR and CDR2 FQNEAQ (reference sequence). This CDR3 spans 14 amino acids. The CDR3 reads CASSPVEGGQPQHF. In DNA form, the CDR3 reads TGTGCCAGCAGCCCCGTGGAGGGCGGTCAGCCCCAGCATTTT.

The chain's CDR3 is CASSQLGEQFF. The CDR3 DNA reads TGTGCCAGCAGCCAACTAGGCGAGCAGTTCTTC. The J gene is TRBJ2-1, the V gene TRBV4-2; D uncertain. CDR3 size: 11 residues. V gave up 2 bases and J gave up 10 bases, with 6 bases separating them. Germline V lookup: CDR1 LGHNA, CDR2 YNFKEQ.

To note about this clone: An end of the junction differs from the germline gene, which may be a read error. The rearrangement joins TRBV7-7 to TRBJ2-7, with 9 bases identical to TRBD2. CDR1 is SSHAT, CDR2 FNYEAQ, per germline (reference sequence). The CDR3 has 13 amino acids. This chain's CDR3 is CASSFSGREEQYF. The CDR3, as DNA: TGTGCTAGCAGCTTTAGCGGGAGAGAGGAGCAGTACTTC. The variable domain in full, completed from reference TRBV7-7 and TRBJ2-7, reads GAGVSQSPRYKVTKRGQDVTLRCDPISSHATLYWYQQALGQGPEFLTYFNYEAQPDKSGLPSDRFSAERPEGSISTLTIQRTEQRDSAMYRCASSFSGREEQYFGPGTRLTVT.

This clone was seen only once. CDR3 in amino acids: CASSTGATDTQYF. DNA of the CDR3: TGTGCCAGCAGTACGGGAGCGACTGATACGCAGTATTTT. The V call is TRBV28, the J call TRBJ2-3, with D possibly TRBD2 on 6 matching bases. The CDR3 sequence is 13 residues long. V lost 5 bases and J 6 bases, leaving 12 bases between the germline ends. Germline assignment: CDR1 MDHEN and CDR2 SYDVKM.

The genes are TRBV7-2 and TRBJ2-3, with unresolved D. The CDR3 consists of 14 residues. The V end was cut by 5 bases, the J end by 4 bases, with 13 bases between. Germline values: CDR1 SGHTA, CDR2 FQGNSA. The DNA for the CDR3 is TGTGCCAGCAGCCCCAGAACTCCGGCAGATACGCAGTATTTT. Translated, it gives CASSPRTPADTQYF. Full variable domain (rest looked up from reference TRBV7-2 and TRBJ2-3): GAGVSQSPSNKVTEKGKDVELRCDPISGHTALYWYRQSLGQGLEFLIYFQGNSAPDKSGLPSDRFSAERTGGSVSTLTIQRTQQEDSAVYLCASSPRTPADTQYFGPGTRLTVL.

V is TRBV6-5 and J is TRBJ1-3, with 9 bases identical to TRBD1. Germline V gives CDR1 MNHEY, CDR2 SVGAGI. This CDR3 is 15 amino acids long. V lost 5 bases and J lost 2; bases outside the gene matches: 4. The CDR3, as DNA: TGTGCCAGCAGTCAGGGGACAGGGCCTGGAAACACCATATATTTT. It yields the protein CASSQGTGPGNTIYF.

The J gene is TRBJ2-5, the V gene TRBV7-9; D uncertain. Trimming pared 5 bases from V and 7 bases from J, leaving 11 bases between. This CDR3 spans 12 amino acids. Per germline, CDR1 SEHNR and CDR2 FQNEAQ (reference sequence). CDR3 sequence (DNA): TGTGCCAGCAGCCTCGAGACCCCGACCCAGTACTTC. This codes for CASSLETPTQYF.

This clone was observed once. Other DNA variants within this sample encode the same CDR3. The chain uses TRBV28 and TRBJ2-6; D is possibly TRBD1 (7 bases). The CDR3 is 15 amino acids. V gave up 4 bases and J gave up 4 bases, with 11 bases separating them. Germline-derived CDR1 and CDR2 are MDHEN and SYDVKM. The CDR3 loop is CASSSGGSGANVLTF. For the CDR3, the DNA is TGTGCCAGCAGTTCAGGGGGGTCGGGGGCCAACGTCCTGACTTTC.

There are a few counts of this clone. The chain links TRBV10-3 to TRBJ2-7; TRBD1 matches 9 bases. Germline trimming cut 6 bases from V and 9 bases from J; bases unmatched to any gene: 9. The CDR3 consists of 13 residues. Germline values: CDR1 ENHRY, CDR2 SYGVKD. For the CDR3, the DNA is TGTGCCATCAGGGCGGGACAGGGTGGTTGGCAGTACTTC. Translation: CAIRAGQGGWQYF.

The chain joins TRBV15 to TRBJ1-2; 9 nucleotides line up with TRBD1. J lost 2 bases, V lost 2 bases, and 9 bases had no gene match. The germline V gene encodes CDR1 LNHNV and CDR2 YYDKDF (reference sequence). This CDR3 spans 17 amino acids. The CDR3 DNA reads TGTGCCACCAGCAGATCATCCGGGACAGGGTTAAACTATGGCTACACCTTC. Translation: CATSRSSGTGLNYGYTF. The full variable domain, its missing parts supplied by reference TRBV15 and TRBJ1-2, is DAMVIQNPRYQVTQFGKPVTLSCSQTLNHNVMYWYQQKSSQAPKLLFHYYDKDFNNEADTPDNFQSRRPNTSFCFLDIRSPGLGDTAMYLCATSRSSGTGLNYGYTFGSGTRLTVV.

The chain carries TRBV6-4 and TRBJ2-7; 9 nucleotides align to TRBD1. The CDR3 has 14 residues. Germline trimming cut 6 bases from V and 5 bases from J; bases unmatched to any gene: 8. The germline CDR1 and CDR2 sequences are MRHNA and SNTAGT. The CDR3 sequence is CASSRDRVAHEQYF. The DNA for the CDR3 is TGTGCCAGCAGCAGGGACAGGGTAGCCCACGAGCAGTACTTC.

The chain employs TRBV11-2 and TRBJ1-4; D gene unclear. Trimming pared 0 bases from V and 8 bases from J, leaving 10 bases between. This CDR3 has 14 residues. From germline, CDR1 is SGHAT and CDR2 FQNNGV. The CDR3 DNA follows: TGTGCCAGCAGCTTAGACGGTATCGGGGAAAAACTGTTTTTT. Amino acid sequence: CASSLDGIGEKLFF.

This sequence joins TRBV7-8 and TRBJ1-2; no clear D. This CDR3 is 14 amino acids long. Germline CDR1 reads SGHVS; CDR2 reads FQNEAQ. With 5 bases removed from V and 4 bases from J, the gap between germline ends came to 14 bases. For the CDR3, the DNA is TGTGCCAGCAGCCCACGCCGGGTCATCTATGGCTACACCTTC. It specifies CASSPRRVIYGYTF. The whole variable domain, filled in from reference TRBV7-8 and TRBJ1-2, reads GAGVSQSPRYKVAKRGQDVALRCDPISGHVSLFWYQQALGQGPEFLTYFQNEAQLDKSGLPSDRFFAERPEGSVSTLKIQRTQQEDSAVYLCASSPRRVIYGYTFGSGTRLTVV.

The V and J genes are TRBV5-5 and TRBJ1-3; D remains unclear. Deletions cut 2 bases from V and 0 bases from J, with 9 bases between. Germline V gives CDR1 SGHKS, CDR2 YYEKEE (reference sequence). The CDR3 consists of 15 residues. The CDR3 DNA sequence: TGTGCCAGCAGCTTCTTATGGAACTCTGGAAACACCATATATTTT. The encoded protein is CASSFLWNSGNTIYF.

The chain links TRBV19 to TRBJ2-1; 7 bases are shared with TRBD1. After removal of 3 bases from V and 8 bases from J, the junction contained 10 bases not matched to a gene. The CDR3 is made up of 15 amino acids. Germline V gene sequence: CDR1 LNHDA, CDR2 SQIVND (reference sequence). DNA of the CDR3: TGTGCCAGTAGTATCCCCAGGGGGACGAGGTATGAGCAGTTCTTC. Its translation: CASSIPRGTRYEQFF.

This sequence joins TRBV28 and TRBJ2-7; a possible D gene is TRBD2 (5 bases). From germline, CDR1 is MDHEN and CDR2 SYDVKM. V lost 3 bases and J lost 3, with 24 bases in between. This CDR3 region has 18 residues. The CDR3 region has the DNA TGTGCCAGCAGTTTGACTCTCTACGGGAAAACCTGGGACTACGAGCAGTACTTC. It specifies CASSLTLYGKTWDYEQYF.

The V gene is TRBV7-2, the J gene TRBJ2-1; D ambiguous. Germline CDR1 and CDR2: SGHTA and FQGNSA. V was clipped by 2 bases and J by 1 base, with 6 bases between them. The CDR3 loop spans 14 amino acids. The CDR3 protein is CASSLTISYNEQFF. The CDR3 region has the DNA TGTGCCAGCAGCTTAACTATTTCCTACAATGAGCAGTTCTTC.

The table lists this clone with a count of one. This chain joins TRBV4-3 and TRBJ2-1; TRBD1 matches 9 bases. Germline CDR1 reads LGHNA; CDR2 reads YSLEER. This CDR3 region has 16 residues. The V gene end was trimmed by 4 bases and the J gene end by 8 bases; junction bases not matched to a gene: 12. The CDR3 is CASSLSPGQGHHEQFF. Here the CDR3 DNA reads TGCGCCAGCAGCCTAAGCCCGGGACAGGGTCACCATGAGCAGTTCTTC.

The V gene is TRBV7-2, the J gene TRBJ2-7; tentative D call: TRBD1 (5 bases). Per the germline V gene, CDR1 is SGHTA and CDR2 is FQGNSA. Trimming took off 7 bases at V and 5 bases at J, with 12 bases between the two ends. CDR3 length: 12 residues. CDR3 region: CASTQGIHEQYF. DNA of the CDR3: TGTGCCAGCACCCAGGGAATACACGAGCAGTACTTC.

The V and J genes are TRBV29-1 and TRBJ2-1, with 11 bases identical to TRBD2. This CDR3 comprises 17 residues. Per the germline V gene, CDR1 is SQVTM and CDR2 is ANQGSEA. Germline trimming cut 2 bases from V and 7 bases from J; bases unmatched to any gene: 13. CDR3 nucleotide sequence: TGCAGCGTTGAAAGGTGGGCTAGCGGGAGGCAACGGAATGAGCAGTTCTTC. This gives the protein CSVERWASGRQRNEQFF.

The genes are TRBV6-5 and TRBJ1-5; 7 nucleotides agree with TRBD1. The CDR3 contains 13 residues. From germline, CDR1 is MNHEY and CDR2 SVGAGI. Germline trimming cut 8 bases from V and 5 bases from J; bases unmatched to any gene: 6. The CDR3 is CASRGTADQPQHF. The CDR3, as DNA: TGTGCCAGCCGAGGGACAGCCGATCAGCCCCAGCATTTT.

The rearrangement joins TRBV10-3 to TRBJ2-1; perhaps D is TRBD1 or TRBD2 (5 bases each). V lost 3 bases and J 9 bases, leaving 9 bases between the germline ends. CDR3 length equals 12 residues. Germline V gene lookup returns CDR1 ENHRY and CDR2 SYGVKD. The CDR3 DNA reads as TGTGCCATCAGTGATTGGGGGACTGAGCAGTTCTTC. This gives the protein CAISDWGTEQFF.

The gene calls are TRBV28 and TRBJ1-5; 7 nucleotides align to TRBD1. CDR3 size: 14 residues. Germline CDR1 is MDHEN and CDR2 is SYDVKM. The J segment lost 4 bases and the V segment lost 5 bases, leaving 5 bases of the junction unmatched. CDR3 sequence (DNA): TGTGCCAGCAGTCTAGGGACAGCAAATCAGCCCCAGCATTTT. Translation gives CASSLGTANQPQHF.

This clone was seen once. The chain is built from TRBV19 and TRBJ1-6, with 7 bases matching TRBD1. CDR3 size: 14 residues. V trimming: 5 bases; J trimming: 6 bases; junction bases outside the gene matches: 4. Per the germline V gene, CDR1 is LNHDA and CDR2 is SQIVND (reference sequence). This CDR3 reads CASSPDRVNSPLHF. The CDR3 DNA is TGTGCCAGTAGTCCCGACAGGGTTAATTCACCCCTCCACTTT.

This clone was detected only once. The chain combines TRBV18 with TRBJ1-2, with TRBD1 matching 11 bases. The junction had 7 bases not matched to a gene; V was cut back by 2 bases and J by 5 bases. Looked up from germline, CDR1 is KGHSH and CDR2 is LQKENI. CDR3 length: 16 residues. The CDR3: CASSPKPGQGEYGYTF. Written as DNA, the CDR3 is TGTGCCAGCTCACCAAAGCCGGGACAGGGGGAATATGGCTACACCTTC.

The J gene is TRBJ2-3, the V gene TRBV5-1; D is perhaps TRBD1 or TRBD2 (5 bases each). CDR3 length: 15 residues. CDR1 and CDR2 from the germline V gene are SGHRS and YFSETQ. Trimming took off 4 bases at V and 0 bases at J, with 12 bases between the two ends. The CDR3 protein is CASSKGRFSTDTQYF. The CDR3 nucleotides read TGCGCCAGCAGCAAGGGACGGTTTAGCACAGATACGCAGTATTTT.

The rearrangement uses TRBV6-6 and TRBJ2-5; TRBD2 aligns across 11 bases. J lost 7 bases, V lost 8 bases, and 12 bases had no gene match. CDR1 and CDR2 from the germline V gene are MNHNY and SVGAGI (reference sequence). This CDR3 is built from 15 residues. The DNA of the CDR3 is TGTGCCAGCCTGGGCAGCCTAGCGGGAGGTGGGACCCAGTACTTC. Translated: CASLGSLAGGGTQYF.

This clone was counted a single time. This chain connects TRBV7-2 to TRBJ2-7; no clear D. Trimming left V 3 bases short and J 5 bases short, with 11 bases between. The CDR3 consists of 13 residues. The germline gives CDR1 SGHTA, CDR2 FQGNSA. CDR3 DNA sequence: TGTGCCAGCAGCTTGGAATCAGAAGACGAGCAGTACTTC. Translating it yields CASSLESEDEQYF. Based on the CDR3 plus reference TRBV7-2 and TRBJ2-7, the full variable domain is GAGVSQSPSNKVTEKGKDVELRCDPISGHTALYWYRQSLGQGLEFLIYFQGNSAPDKSGLPSDRFSAERTGGSVSTLTIQRTQQEDSAVYLCASSLESEDEQYFGPGTRLTVT.

The chain combines TRBV9 with TRBJ2-5; 7 nucleotides match TRBD2. This CDR3 comprises 15 residues. Germline V gene lookup returns CDR1 SGDLS and CDR2 YYNGEE. The J segment lost 1 base and the V segment lost 7 bases, leaving 10 bases of the junction unmatched. CDR3 loop: CASGRGLGGQETQYF. The CDR3 nucleotides read TGTGCCAGCGGGAGGGGACTGGGCGGCCAAGAGACCCAGTACTTC.

This chain uses TRBV2 with TRBJ1-2, with D tentatively TRBD1 (6 bases). Germline CDR1 reads SNHLY; CDR2 reads FYNNEI. This CDR3 comprises 14 residues. Deletions cut 2 bases from V and 5 bases from J, with 12 bases between. Here the CDR3 reads CASSEFRGDYGYTF. CDR3 nucleotide sequence: TGTGCCAGCAGTGAATTTAGGGGGGATTATGGCTACACCTTC.

The chain recombines TRBV4-1 with TRBJ2-6, with 10 bases that match TRBD1. The germline CDR1 and CDR2 sequences are MGHRA and YSYEKL. The CDR3 consists of 18 residues. V was pared by 3 bases and J by 1 base, with 6 bases of the junction left unmatched. DNA for the CDR3: TGCGCCAGCAGCCATGAACCGGGACAGGGGTCTGGGGCCAACGTCCTGACTTTC. This gives the protein CASSHEPGQGSGANVLTF.